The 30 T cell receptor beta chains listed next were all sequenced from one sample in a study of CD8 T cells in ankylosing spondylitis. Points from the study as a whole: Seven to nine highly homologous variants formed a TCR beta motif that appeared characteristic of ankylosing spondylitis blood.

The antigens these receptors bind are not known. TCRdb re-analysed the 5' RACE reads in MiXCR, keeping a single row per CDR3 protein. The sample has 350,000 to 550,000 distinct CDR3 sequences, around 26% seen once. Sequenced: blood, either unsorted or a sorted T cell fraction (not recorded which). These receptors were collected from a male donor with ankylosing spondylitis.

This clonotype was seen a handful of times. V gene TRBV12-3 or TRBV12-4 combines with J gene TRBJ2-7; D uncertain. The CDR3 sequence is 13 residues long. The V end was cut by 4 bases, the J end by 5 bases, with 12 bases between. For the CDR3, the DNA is TGTGCCAGCAGTTATACGGGTACCGACGAGCAGTACTTC. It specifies CASSYTGTDEQYF.

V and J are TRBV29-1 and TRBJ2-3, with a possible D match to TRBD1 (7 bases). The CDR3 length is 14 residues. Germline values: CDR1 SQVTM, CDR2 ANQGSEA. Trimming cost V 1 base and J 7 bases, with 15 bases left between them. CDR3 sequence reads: CSVEGGGGPNTQYF. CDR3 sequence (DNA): TGCAGCGTTGAAGGTGGAGGGGGCCCAAATACGCAGTATTTT.

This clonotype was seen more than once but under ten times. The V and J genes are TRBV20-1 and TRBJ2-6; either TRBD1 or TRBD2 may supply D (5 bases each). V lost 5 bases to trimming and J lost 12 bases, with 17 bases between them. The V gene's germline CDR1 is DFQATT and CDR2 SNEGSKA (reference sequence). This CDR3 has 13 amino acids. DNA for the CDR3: TGCAGTGCTCAGGGAGCTCCTTTAAGCGTCCTGACTTTC. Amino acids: CSAQGAPLSVLTF.

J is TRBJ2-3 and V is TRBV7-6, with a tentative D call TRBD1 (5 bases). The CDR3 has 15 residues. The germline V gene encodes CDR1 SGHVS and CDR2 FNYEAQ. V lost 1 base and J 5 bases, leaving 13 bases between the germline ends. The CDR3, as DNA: TGTGCCAGCAGCTTAGTTGCAGGGATGGGAGATACGCAGTATTTT. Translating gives CASSLVAGMGDTQYF.

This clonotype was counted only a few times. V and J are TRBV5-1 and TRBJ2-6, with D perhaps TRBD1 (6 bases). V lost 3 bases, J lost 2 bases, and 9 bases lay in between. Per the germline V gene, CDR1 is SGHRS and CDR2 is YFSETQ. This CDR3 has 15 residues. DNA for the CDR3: TGCGCCAGCAGCTCACAGGGTACTGGGGCCAACGTCCTGACTTTC. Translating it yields CASSSQGTGANVLTF.

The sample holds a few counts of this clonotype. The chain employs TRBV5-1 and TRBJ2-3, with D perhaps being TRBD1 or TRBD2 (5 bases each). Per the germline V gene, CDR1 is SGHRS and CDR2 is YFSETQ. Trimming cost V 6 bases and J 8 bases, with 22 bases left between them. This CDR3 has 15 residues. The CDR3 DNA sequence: TGCGCCAGCATCGTCGACGGGACCCCCTTTGGTACGCAGTATTTT. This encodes CASIVDGTPFGTQYF.

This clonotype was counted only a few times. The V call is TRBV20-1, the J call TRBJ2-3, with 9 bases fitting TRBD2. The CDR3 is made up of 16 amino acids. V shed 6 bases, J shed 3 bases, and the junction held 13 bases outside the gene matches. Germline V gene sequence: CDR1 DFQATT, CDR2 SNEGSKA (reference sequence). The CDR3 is CSALLVAGVGTDTQYF. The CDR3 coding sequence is TGCAGTGCCCTTCTTGTAGCGGGAGTTGGTACAGATACGCAGTATTTT.

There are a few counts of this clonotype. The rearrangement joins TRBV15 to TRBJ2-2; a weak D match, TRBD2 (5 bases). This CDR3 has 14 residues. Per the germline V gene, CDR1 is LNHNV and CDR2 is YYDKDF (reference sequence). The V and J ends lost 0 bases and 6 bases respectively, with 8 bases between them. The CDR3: CATSRELGPGELFF. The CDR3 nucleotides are TGTGCCACCAGCAGAGAACTAGGTCCCGGGGAGCTGTTTTTT.

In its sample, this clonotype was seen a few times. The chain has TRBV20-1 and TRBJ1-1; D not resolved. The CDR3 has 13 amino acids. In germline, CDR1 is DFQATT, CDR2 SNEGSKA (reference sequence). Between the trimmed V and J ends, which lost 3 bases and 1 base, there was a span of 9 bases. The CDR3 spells CSARSTANTEAFF. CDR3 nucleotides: TGCAGTGCTAGGAGTACAGCGAACACTGAAGCTTTCTTT.

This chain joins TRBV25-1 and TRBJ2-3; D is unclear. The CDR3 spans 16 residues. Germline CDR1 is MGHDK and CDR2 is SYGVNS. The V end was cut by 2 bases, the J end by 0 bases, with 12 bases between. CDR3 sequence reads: CASSEIYLSSTDTQYF. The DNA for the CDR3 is TGTGCCAGCAGTGAAATCTACCTGTCTAGCACAGATACGCAGTATTTT.

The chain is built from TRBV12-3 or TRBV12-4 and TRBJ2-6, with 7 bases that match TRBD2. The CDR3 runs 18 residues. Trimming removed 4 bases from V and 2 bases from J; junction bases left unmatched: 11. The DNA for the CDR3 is TGTGCCAGCAGTTCACGGGGCGGGAGTACTCCTGGGGCCAACGTCCTGACTTTC. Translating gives CASSSRGGSTPGANVLTF.

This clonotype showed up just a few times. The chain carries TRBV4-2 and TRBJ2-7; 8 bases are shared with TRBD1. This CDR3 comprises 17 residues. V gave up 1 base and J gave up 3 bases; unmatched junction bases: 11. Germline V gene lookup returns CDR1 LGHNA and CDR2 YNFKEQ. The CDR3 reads CASSQGGDRSSFYEQYF. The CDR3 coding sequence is TGTGCCAGCAGCCAAGGGGGGGACAGGTCGTCCTTCTACGAGCAGTACTTC.

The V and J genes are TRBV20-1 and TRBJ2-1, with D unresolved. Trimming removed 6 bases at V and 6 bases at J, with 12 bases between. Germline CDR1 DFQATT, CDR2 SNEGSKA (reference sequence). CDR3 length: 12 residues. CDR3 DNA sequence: TGCAGTGCCAGCCCAGACCGCAATGAGCAGTTCTTC. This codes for CSASPDRNEQFF.

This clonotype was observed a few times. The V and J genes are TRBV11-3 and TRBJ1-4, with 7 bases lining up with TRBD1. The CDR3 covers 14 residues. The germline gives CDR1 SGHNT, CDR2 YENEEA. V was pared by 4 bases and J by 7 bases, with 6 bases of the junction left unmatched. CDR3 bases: TGTGCCAGCAGCTCAGGGGGAGGGTCTGAAAAACTGTTTTTT. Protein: CASSSGGGSEKLFF.

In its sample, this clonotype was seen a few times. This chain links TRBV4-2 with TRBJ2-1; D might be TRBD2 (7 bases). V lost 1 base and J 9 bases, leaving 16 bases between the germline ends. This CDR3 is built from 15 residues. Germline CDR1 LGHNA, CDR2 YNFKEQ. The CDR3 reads CASSQAGAGAGEQFF. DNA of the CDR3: TGTGCCAGCAGCCAAGCGGGGGCGGGAGCGGGTGAGCAGTTCTTC.

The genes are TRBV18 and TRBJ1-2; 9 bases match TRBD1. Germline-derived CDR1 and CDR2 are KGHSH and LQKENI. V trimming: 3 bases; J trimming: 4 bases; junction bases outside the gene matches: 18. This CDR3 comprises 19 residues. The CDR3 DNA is TGTGCCAGCTCACCCACGGCCGTTCTACAGGGGGCGCGGGTCTATGGCTACACCTTC. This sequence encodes CASSPTAVLQGARVYGYTF.

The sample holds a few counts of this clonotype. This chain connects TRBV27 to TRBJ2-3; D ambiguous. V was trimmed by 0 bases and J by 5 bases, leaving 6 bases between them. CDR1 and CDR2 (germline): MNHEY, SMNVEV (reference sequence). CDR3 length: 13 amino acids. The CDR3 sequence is CASSLSDQDTQYF. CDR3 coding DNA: TGTGCCAGCAGTTTATCCGATCAAGATACGCAGTATTTT.

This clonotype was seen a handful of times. CDR3 nucleotide sequence: TGTGCCAGCACCGTAGATAATCAGCCCCAGCATTTT. As protein: CASTVDNQPQHF. V and J are TRBV6-6 and TRBJ1-5; D is unresolved. Germline CDR1 reads MNHNY; CDR2 reads SVGAGI (reference sequence). V lost 7 bases to trimming and J lost 4 bases, with 8 bases between them. The CDR3 length is 12 residues.

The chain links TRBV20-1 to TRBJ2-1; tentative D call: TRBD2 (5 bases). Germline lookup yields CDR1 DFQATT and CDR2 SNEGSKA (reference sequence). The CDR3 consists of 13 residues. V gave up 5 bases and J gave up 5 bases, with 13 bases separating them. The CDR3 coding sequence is TGCAGTGCTTTTTCGACTATCGACAATGAGCAGTTCTTC. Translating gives CSAFSTIDNEQFF.

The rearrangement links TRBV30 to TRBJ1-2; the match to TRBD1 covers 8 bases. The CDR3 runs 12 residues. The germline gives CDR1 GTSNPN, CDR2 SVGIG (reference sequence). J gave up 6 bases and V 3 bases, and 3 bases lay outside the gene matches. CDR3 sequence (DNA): TGTGCCTGGAGACGGACAGGGAATGGCTACACCTTC. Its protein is CAWRRTGNGYTF. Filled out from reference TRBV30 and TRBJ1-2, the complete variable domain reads SQTIHQWPATLVQPVGSPLSLECTVEGTSNPNLYWYRQAAGRGLQLLFYSVGIGQISSEVPQNLSASRPQDRQFILSSKKLLLSDSGFYLCAWRRTGNGYTFGSGTRLTVV.

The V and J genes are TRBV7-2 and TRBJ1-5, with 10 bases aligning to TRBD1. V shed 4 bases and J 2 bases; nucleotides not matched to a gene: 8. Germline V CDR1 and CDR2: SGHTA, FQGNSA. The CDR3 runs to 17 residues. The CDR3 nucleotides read TGTGCCAGCAGCTCAGGGACAGGGGCTCGCGGCAATCAGCCCCAGCATTTT. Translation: CASSSGTGARGNQPQHF.

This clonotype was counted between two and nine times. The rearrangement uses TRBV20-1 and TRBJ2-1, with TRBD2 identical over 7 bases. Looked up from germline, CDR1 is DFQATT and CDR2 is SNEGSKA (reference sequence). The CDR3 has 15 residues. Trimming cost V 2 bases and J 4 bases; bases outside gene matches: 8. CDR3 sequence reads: CSARILGRTYNEQFF. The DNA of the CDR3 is TGCAGTGCTAGAATTCTCGGGAGGACATACAATGAGCAGTTCTTC.

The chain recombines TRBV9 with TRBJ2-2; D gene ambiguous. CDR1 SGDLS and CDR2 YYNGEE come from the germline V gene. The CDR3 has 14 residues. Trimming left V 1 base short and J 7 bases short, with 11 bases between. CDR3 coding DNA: TGTGCCAGCAGCGTAACATCCGAGGTCGGGGAGCTGTTTTTT. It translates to CASSVTSEVGELFF.

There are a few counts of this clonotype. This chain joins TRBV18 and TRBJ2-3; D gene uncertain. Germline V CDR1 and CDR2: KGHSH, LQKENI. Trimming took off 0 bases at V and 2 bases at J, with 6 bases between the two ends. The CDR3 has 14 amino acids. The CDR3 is CASSPPAHTDTQYF. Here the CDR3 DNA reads TGTGCCAGCTCACCACCGGCGCACACAGATACGCAGTATTTT.

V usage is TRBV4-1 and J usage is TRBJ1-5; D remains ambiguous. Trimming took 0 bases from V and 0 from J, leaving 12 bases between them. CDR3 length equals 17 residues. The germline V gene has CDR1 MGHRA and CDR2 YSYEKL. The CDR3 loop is CASSQEGGWGSNQPQHF. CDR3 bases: TGCGCCAGCAGCCAAGAGGGAGGGTGGGGTAGCAATCAGCCCCAGCATTTT.

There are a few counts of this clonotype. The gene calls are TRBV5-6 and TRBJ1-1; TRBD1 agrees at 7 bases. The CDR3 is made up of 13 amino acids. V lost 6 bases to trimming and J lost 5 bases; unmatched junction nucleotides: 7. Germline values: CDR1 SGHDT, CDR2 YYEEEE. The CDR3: CASIRQGGTEAFF. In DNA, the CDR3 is TGTGCCAGCATAAGACAGGGTGGAACTGAAGCTTTCTTT.

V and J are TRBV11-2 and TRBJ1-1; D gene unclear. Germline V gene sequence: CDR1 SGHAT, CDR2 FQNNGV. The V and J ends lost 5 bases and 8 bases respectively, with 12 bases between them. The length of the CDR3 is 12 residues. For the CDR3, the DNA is TGTGCCAGCAGCCCCCCGCTAGCCGAAGCTTTCTTT. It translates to CASSPPLAEAFF.

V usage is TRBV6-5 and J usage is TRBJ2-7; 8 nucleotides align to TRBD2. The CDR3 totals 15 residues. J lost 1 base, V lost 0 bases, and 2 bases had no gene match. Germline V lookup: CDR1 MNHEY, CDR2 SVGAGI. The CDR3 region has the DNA TGTGCCAGCAGTTACTCCAGCGGGAGTTCCTACGAGCAGTACGTC. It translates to CASSYSSGSSYEQYV.

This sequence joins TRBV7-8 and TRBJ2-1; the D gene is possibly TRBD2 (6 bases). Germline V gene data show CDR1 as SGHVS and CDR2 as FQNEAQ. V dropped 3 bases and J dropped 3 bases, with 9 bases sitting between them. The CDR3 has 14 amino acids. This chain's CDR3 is CASSFGTHYNEQFF. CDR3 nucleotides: TGTGCCAGCAGCTTCGGGACTCACTACAATGAGCAGTTCTTC.

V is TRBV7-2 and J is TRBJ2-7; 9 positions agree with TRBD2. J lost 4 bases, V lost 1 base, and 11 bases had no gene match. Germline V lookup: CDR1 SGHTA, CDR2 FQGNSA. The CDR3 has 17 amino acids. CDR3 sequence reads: CASSLGGGLAGLYEQYF. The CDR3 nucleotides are TGTGCCAGCAGCTTAGGCGGGGGGCTAGCGGGATTGTACGAGCAGTACTTC.